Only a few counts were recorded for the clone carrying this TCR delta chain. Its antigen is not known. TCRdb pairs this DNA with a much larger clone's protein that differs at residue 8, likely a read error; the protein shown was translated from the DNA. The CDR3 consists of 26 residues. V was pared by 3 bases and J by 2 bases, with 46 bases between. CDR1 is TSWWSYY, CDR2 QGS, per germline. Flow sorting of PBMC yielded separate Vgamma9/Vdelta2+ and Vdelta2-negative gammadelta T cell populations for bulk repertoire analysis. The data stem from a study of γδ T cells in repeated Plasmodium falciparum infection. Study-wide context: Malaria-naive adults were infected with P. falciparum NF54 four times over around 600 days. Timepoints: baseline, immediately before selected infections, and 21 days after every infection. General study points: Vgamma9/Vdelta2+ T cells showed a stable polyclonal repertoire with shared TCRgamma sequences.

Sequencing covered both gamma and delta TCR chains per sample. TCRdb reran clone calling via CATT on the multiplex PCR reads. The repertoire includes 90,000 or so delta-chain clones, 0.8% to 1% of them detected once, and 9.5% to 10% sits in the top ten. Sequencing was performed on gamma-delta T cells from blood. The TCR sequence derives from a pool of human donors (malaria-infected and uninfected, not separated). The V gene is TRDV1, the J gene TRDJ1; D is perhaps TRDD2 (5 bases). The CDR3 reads CALGELRREAFAFPHFSVWKTDKLIF. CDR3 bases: TGTGCTCTTGGGGAGTTACGCCGCGAAGCCTTCGCCTTTCCTCATTTTTCAGTCTGGAAAACCGATAAACTCATCTTT.